This TCR beta chain was identified in a study of T cell responses to AZD1222 COVID-19 vaccine (dated by TCRdb to 2020 to 2022). A note on the overall study: AZD1222 recipients whose second dose came at about 4 weeks and those whose second dose came at about 12 weeks were combined into one group, since spike-specific TCR depth and breadth did not differ between the two schedules. A total of approximately 250 trial participants underwent TCR sequencing, of whom nearly 210 had received two doses of AZD1222 and some 25 had received two doses of the MenACWY control vaccine. Trial participants were enrolled into age subgroups of 18-55, 56-69 and 70-plus years, which contained roughly 140, 27 and 60 TCR-sequenced participants, respectively. Overall study results and their limits: The whole spike protein was spanned by vaccine-associated CD4 TCRs, and dominant responses were seen in regions 160-218 and 743-854. Conclusions about previously exposed vaccinees are limited, since just 5 or 6 AZD1222 recipients were seropositive for SARS-CoV-2 at baseline. Participants were mostly white British and included more females than males, and it was suggested by the authors that clonal diversity may have been underestimated. Nearly half of unique spike-specific TCRs reportedly recognized epitopes outside regions mutated in the B.1.351 and B.1.1.7 variants. A significant rise in spike-specific TCR breadth and depth was observed after two AZD1222 doses relative to day 0 and relative to MenACWY recipients. Because no day 14 peak-response samples were available, repertoires were characterized only after the peak T cell response. The 56-69-year group was small, and its depth increase did not reach significance, likely because of low power.

The sample's time point, from its label and the paper: baseline before first vaccination. Vaccinee samples were obtained from the UK trials COV001 and COV002, which included a single-blind randomized controlled phase 2/3 trial of AZD1222 (ChAdOx1 nCoV-19) in healthy adults. For TCRbeta chain sequencing, PBMC samples from trial participants were taken at day 0 and at day 28 after the second dose. The CDR3 regions of human TCRbeta chains were analyzed by immunosequencing. The paper's data handling went like this. TCRs in the repertoires were compared against a reference library of SARS-CoV-2-specific TCRs that had been generated with the MIRA antigen-specificity platform. Breadth was defined as the fraction of unique TCRs that were SARS-CoV-2-associated. Depth was defined as the fraction of total T cells that were SARS-CoV-2-associated. Using the MIRA data, each spike-specific TCR was mapped to the spike region that the TCR reacts to and placed in a CD4 or CD8 class. Log10-transformed breadth and depth values were compared by one-way ANOVA with Sidak's multiple comparisons tests. The immuneACCESS repertoire file appears here via TCRdb, limited to in-frame rearrangements. These files lack a portion of the clones; in checked studies, under half of the deficit traces to unresolved V genes, and the cause of the others is not known. That table furnishes V, J and clone size, whereas the DNA furnished D and trimming. Counted in this sample were approximately 89,000 clones; 70% to 90% of them appeared once. The ten largest clones add up to about an eighth of the sample.

Notes on this clone: This receptor's antigen is unknown. Per-nucleotide qualities are absent, and no much larger clonotype sits a single base away.

The source is an adult in good health. The sample consisted of peripheral blood, taken on day 0 of AZD1222 vaccination.

CDR3 reads: CATSAALDRGLWSGELFF. The nucleotide sequence reads as follows: TGTGCCACCAGTGCGGCCCTCGACAGGGGGCTTTGGTCCGGGGAGCTGTTTTTT. This receptor chain uses TRBV24-1 and TRBJ2-2; TRBD1 lines up with 10 middle nucleotides. At the junction V is shortened by 5 bases and J by 6 bases; bases outside the gene matches: 14. The CDR3 has 18 amino acids, counting the end cysteine and phenylalanine. Just CDR3 DNA is preserved here, 54 bases in frame from base 1. The germline V gene gives CDR1 as KGHDR and CDR2 as SFDVKD.